A few counts support the clone carrying this TCR beta chain. The antigen is undetermined. This sample was included in a study of response to subunit inactivated influenza vaccine. TCRdb used MiXCR to reprocess the RT-PCR reads, holding one entry per CDR3 protein. Here the sample spans hundreds of thousands of distinct CDR3 sequences, 15% to 18% being singletons. Findings and limits, study-wide: Only a handful of new T cells, the authors suggested, are recruited with each seasonal influenza vaccination.

The J segment lost 8 bases and the V segment lost 4 bases, leaving 6 bases of the junction unmatched. Looked up from germline, CDR1 is KGHDR and CDR2 is SFDVKD. The CDR3 is 14 residues long. This rearrangement joins TRBV24-1 to TRBJ2-1; 8 positions match TRBD2. This specimen was PBMCs from blood, taken approximately 13 days after vaccination. The origin of this receptor is a man aged 50 to 59 who received an inactivated influenza vaccine. CDR3 DNA sequence: TGTGCCACCAGTGAGAAGGGACTAGTCTATGAGCAGTTCTTC. Translation: CATSEKGLVYEQFF.